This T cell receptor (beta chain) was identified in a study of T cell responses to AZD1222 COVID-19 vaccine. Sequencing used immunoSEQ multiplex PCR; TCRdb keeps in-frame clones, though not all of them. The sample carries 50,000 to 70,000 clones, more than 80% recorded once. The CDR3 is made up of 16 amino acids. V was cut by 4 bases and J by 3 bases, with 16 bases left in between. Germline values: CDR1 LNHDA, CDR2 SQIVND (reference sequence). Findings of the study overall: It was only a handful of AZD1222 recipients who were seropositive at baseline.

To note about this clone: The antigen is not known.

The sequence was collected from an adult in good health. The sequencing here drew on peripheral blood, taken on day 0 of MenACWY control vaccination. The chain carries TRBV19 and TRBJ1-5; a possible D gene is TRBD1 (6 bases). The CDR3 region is CASSRGQGPDNQPQHF. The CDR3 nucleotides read TGTGCCAGTAGTAGAGGTCAGGGGCCGGACAATCAGCCCCAGCATTTT. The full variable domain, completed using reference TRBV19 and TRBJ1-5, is DGGITQSPKYLFRKEGQNVTLSCEQNLNHDAMYWYRQDPGQGLRLIYYSQIVNDFQKGDIAEGYSVSREKKESFPLTVTSAQKNPTAFYLCASSRGQGPDNQPQHFGDGTRLSIL.